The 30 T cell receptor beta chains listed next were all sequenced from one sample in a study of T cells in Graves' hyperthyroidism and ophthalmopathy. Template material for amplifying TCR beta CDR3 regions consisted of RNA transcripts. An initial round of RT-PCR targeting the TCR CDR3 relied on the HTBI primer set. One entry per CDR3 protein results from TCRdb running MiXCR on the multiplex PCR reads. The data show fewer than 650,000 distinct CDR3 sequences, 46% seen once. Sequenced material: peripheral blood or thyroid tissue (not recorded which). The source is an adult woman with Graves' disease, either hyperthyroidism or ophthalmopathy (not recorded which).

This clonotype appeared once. The CDR3 DNA follows: TGTGCCATCAGTGACGAAGGACAGGGTAACACCGGGGAGCTGTTTTTT. Residues: CAISDEGQGNTGELFF. The chain combines TRBV10-3 with TRBJ2-2; 8 bases are shared with TRBD1. Germline loops: CDR1 ENHRY, CDR2 SYGVKD. The CDR3 covers 16 residues. The trim removed 3 bases at V and 2 bases at J, leaving 5 bases unmatched.

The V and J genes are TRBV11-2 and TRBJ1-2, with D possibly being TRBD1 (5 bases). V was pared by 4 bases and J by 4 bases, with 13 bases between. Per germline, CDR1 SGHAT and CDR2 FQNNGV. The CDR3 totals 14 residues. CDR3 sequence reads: CASSSRRDGYGYTF. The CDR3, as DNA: TGTGCCAGCAGCTCGAGGCGGGACGGCTATGGCTACACCTTC.

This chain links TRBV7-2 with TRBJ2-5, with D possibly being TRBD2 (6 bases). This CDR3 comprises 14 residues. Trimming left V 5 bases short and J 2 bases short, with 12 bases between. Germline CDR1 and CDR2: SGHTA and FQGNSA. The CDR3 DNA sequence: TGTGCCAGCAGCGCCTCGGGACTTCAAGAGACCCAGTACTTC. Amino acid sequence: CASSASGLQETQYF.

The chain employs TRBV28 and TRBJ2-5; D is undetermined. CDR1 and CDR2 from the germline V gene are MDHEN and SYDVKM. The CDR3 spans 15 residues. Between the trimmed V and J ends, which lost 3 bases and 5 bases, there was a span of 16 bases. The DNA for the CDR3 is TGTGCCAGCAGTTTGGTGGCTAGGGTCCCGGAGACCCAGTACTTC. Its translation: CASSLVARVPETQYF.

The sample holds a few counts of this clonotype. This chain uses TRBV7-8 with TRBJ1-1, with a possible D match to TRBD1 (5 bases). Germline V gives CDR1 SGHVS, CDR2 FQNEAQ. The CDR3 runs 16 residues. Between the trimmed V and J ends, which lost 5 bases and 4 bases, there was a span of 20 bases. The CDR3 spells CASSLGTDGMGTEAFF. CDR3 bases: TGTGCCAGCAGCCTAGGGACCGACGGAATGGGCACTGAAGCTTTCTTT.

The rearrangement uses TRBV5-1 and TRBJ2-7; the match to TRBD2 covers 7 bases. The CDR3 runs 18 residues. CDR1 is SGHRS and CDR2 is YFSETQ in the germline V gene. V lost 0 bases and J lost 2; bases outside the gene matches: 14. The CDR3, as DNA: TGCGCCAGCAGCTTGGGGGCTAGCGGCACCGGGACCACCTACGAGCAGTACTTC. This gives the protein CASSLGASGTGTTYEQYF.

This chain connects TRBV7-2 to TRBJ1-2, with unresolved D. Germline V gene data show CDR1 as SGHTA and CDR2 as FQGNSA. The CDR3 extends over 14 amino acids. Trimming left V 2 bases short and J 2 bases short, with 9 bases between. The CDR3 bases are TGTGCCAGCAGCTTACGGGATCCCAACTATGGCTACACCTTC. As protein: CASSLRDPNYGYTF.

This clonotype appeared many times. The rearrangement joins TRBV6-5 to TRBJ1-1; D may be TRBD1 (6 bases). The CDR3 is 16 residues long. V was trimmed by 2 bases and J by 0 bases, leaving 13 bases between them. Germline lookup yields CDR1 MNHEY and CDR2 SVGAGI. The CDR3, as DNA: TGTGCCAGCAGTTACGGGGGGGCGGTCTTGAACACTGAAGCTTTCTTT. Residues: CASSYGGAVLNTEAFF.

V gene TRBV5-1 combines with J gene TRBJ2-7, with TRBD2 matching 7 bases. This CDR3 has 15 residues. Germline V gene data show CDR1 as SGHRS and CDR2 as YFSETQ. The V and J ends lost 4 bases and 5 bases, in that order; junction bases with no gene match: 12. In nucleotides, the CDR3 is TGCGCCAGCAGCCAACTATCAGCGGGATCTAACGAGCAGTACTTC. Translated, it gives CASSQLSAGSNEQYF.

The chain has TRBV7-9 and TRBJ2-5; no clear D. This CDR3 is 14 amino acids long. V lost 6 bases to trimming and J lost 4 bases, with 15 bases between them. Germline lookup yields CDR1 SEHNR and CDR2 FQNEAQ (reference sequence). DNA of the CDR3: TGTGCCAGCAGGAGGAGTGGCGCAGGAGAGACCCAGTACTTC. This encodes CASRRSGAGETQYF.

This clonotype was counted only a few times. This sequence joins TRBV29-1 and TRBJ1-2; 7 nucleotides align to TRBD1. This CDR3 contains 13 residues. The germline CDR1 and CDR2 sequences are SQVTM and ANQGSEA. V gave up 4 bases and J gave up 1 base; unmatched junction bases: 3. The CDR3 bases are TGCAGCGTTGTGACAGGGCTTAACTATGGCTACACCTTC. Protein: CSVVTGLNYGYTF.

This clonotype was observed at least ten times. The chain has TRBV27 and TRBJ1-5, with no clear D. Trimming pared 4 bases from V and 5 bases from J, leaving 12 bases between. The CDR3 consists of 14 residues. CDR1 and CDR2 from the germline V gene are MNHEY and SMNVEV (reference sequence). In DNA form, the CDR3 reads TGTGCCAGCAGTTCCCTTGGAGGCCATCAGCCCCAGCATTTT. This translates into CASSSLGGHQPQHF.

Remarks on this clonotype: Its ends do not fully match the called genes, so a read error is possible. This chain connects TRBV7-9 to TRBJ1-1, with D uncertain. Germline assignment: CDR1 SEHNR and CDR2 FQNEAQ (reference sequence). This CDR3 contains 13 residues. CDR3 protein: CASSSDGNTGASF. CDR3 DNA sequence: TGTGCCAGCAGCTCGGACGGGAACACTGGAGCTTCCTTT.

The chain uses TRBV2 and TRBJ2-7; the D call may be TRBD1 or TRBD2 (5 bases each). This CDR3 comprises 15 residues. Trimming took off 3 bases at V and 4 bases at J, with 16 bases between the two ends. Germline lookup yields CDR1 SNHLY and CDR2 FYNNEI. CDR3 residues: CASSDAGTAAYEQYF. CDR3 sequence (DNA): TGTGCCAGCAGTGATGCCGGGACCGCTGCATACGAGCAGTACTTC.

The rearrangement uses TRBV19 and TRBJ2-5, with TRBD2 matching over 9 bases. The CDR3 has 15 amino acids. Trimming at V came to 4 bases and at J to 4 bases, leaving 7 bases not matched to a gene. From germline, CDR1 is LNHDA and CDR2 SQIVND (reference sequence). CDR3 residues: CASSTVSGRSETQYF. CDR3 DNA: TGTGCCAGTAGTACCGTGAGCGGGAGGTCAGAGACCCAGTACTTC.

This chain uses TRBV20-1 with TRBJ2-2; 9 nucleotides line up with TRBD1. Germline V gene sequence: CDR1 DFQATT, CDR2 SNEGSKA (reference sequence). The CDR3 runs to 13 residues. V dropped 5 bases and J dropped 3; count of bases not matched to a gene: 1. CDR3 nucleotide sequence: TGCAGTGCTGGACAGGGGTACACCGGGGAGCTGTTTTTT. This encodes CSAGQGYTGELFF.

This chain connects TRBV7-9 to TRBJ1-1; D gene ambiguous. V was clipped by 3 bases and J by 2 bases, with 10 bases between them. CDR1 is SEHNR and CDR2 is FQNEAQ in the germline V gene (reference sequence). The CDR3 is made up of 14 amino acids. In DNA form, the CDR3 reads TGTGCCAGCAGCTTCGCCCCAGTAAACACTGAAGCTTTCTTT. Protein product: CASSFAPVNTEAFF.

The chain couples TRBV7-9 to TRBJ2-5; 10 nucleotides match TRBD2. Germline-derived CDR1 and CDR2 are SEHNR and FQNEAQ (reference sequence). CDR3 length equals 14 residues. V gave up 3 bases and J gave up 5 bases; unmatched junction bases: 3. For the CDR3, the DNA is TGTGCCAGCAGCTTCAGCGGGAGGGTGGAGACCCAGTACTTC. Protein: CASSFSGRVETQYF.

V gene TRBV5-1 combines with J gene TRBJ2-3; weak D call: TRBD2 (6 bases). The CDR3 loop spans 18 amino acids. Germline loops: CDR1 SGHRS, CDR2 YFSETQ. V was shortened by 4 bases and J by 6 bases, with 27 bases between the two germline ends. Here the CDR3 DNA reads TGCGCCAGCAGCACACGGAGGAGCGGAGGAGGGTTGTTTGATACGCAGTATTTT. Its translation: CASSTRRSGGGLFDTQYF.

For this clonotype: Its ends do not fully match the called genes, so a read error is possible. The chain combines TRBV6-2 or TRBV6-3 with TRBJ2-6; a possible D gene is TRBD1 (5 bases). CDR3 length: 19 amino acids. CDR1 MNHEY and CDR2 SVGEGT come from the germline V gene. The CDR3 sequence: CASSEYGYRYSTGANVLAF. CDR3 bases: TGTGCCAGCAGTGAATACGGTTACAGGTACTCAACTGGGGCCAACGTCCTGGCTTTC.

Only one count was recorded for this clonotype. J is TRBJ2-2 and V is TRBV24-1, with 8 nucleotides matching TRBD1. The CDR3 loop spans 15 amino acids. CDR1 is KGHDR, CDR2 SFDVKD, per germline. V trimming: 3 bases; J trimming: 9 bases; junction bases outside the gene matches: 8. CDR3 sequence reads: CATSDPGTGHRELFF. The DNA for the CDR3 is TGTGCCACCAGTGATCCCGGGACAGGTCATCGGGAGCTGTTTTTT.

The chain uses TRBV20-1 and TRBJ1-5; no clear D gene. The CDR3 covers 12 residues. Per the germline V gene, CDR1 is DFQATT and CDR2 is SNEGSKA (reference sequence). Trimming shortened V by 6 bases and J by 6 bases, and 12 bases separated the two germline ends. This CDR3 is CSARAVSQPQHF. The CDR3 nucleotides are TGCAGTGCCCGGGCAGTTAGTCAGCCCCAGCATTTT.

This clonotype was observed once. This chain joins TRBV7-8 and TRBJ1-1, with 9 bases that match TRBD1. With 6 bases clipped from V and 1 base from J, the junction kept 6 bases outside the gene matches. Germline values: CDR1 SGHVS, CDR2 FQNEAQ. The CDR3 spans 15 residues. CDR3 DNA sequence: TGTGCCAGCAGGTCTGGGACAGGGACGAACACTGAAGCTTTCTTT. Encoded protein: CASRSGTGTNTEAFF.

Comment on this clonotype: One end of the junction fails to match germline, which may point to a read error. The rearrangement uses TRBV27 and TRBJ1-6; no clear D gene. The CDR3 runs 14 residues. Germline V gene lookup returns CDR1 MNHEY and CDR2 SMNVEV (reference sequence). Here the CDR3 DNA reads TGTGCCAGCAGTTTAATGGGTCGGAATTTACCCCTCCACTTT. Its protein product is CASSLMGRNLPLHF.

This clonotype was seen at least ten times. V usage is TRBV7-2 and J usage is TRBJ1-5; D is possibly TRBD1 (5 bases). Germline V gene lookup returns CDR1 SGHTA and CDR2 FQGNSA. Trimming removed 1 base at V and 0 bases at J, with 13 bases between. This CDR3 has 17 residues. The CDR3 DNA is TGTGCCAGCAGCTTAGTTGCAGGGCAATATAGCAATCAGCCCCAGCATTTT. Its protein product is CASSLVAGQYSNQPQHF.

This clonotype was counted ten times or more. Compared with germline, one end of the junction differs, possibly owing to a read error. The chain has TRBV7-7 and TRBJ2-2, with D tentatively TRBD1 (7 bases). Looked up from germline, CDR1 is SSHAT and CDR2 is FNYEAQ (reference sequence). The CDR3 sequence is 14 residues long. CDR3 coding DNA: TGTGCTAGCAGCCGCGACAGGGAGGCCGGGGAGCTGTTTTTT. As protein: CASSRDREAGELFF.

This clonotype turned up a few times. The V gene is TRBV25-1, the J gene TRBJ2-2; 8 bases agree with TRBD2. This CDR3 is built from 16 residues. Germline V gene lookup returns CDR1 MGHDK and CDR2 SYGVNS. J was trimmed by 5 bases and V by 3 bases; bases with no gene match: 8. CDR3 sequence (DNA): TGTGCCAGCAGTGAGCGTGCGGGAGGATGGACCGGGGAGCTGTTTTTT. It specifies CASSERAGGWTGELFF.

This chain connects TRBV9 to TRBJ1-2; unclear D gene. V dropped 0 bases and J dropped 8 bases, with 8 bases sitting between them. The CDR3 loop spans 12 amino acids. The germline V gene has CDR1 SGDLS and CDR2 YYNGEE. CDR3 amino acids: CASSVDGSGYTF. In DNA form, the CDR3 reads TGTGCCAGCAGCGTAGATGGGAGCGGCTACACCTTC. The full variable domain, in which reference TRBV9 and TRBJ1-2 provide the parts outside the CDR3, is DSGVTQTPKHLITATGQRVTLRCSPRSGDLSVYWYQQSLDQGLQFLIQYYNGEERAKGNILERFSAQQFPDLHSELNLSSLELGDSALYFCASSVDGSGYTFGSGTRLTVV.

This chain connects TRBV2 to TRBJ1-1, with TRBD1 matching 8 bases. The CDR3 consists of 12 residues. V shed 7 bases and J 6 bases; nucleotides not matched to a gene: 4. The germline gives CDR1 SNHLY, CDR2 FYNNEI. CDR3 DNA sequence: TGTGCCAGCACGGACAGGGACCCTGAAGCTTTCTTT. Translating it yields CASTDRDPEAFF.

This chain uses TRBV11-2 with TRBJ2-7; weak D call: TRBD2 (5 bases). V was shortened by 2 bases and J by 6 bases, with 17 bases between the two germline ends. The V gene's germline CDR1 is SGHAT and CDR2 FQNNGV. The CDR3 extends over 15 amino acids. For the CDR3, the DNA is TGTGCCAGCAGCTTAATGCGGGCGGGTGGCTCCGAGCAGTACTTC. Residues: CASSLMRAGGSEQYF.